Below are 23 T cell receptor beta chains sequenced from a single sample in a study of regulatory T cells in long-lasting Graves disease. The sample's time point: persistent/refractory GD, antithyroid drugs over 5 years with positive TRAb. From PBMCs, RNA was extracted and then used to make the TCR library. Arm-PCR of CDR3 regions and iRepertoire HTBI primers were the basis on which TCR beta libraries were built. TCRdb reprocessed the multiplex PCR reads with MiXCR, giving one entry per CDR3 protein. Here the sample spans about 300,000 distinct CDR3 sequences, 22% being singletons. The sample was peripheral blood mononuclear cells (PBMCs), taken when the disease was refractory, from a patient treated with antithyroid drugs. The receptors originated from a female donor with Graves disease.

This clonotype appeared a few times. The chain recombines TRBV19 with TRBJ1-1; 7 bases align to TRBD1. This CDR3 spans 14 amino acids. Per the germline V gene, CDR1 is LNHDA and CDR2 is SQIVND (reference sequence). J lost 4 bases, V lost 4 bases, and 6 bases had no gene match. The CDR3 DNA follows: TGTGCCAGTAGTACCGTATCAGGGGGCACTGAAGCTTTCTTT. It is translated as CASSTVSGGTEAFF.

This clonotype has only a few counts. V usage is TRBV20-1 and J usage is TRBJ2-6, with D perhaps assigned TRBD1 or TRBD2 (5 bases each). CDR1 and CDR2 from the germline V gene are DFQATT and SNEGSKA (reference sequence). The CDR3 covers 16 residues. Trimming took off 3 bases at V and 4 bases at J, with 16 bases between the two ends. The DNA of the CDR3 is TGCAGTGCTAGGGGGGACGGTGTCTCAGGGGCCAACGTCCTGACTTTC. Protein sequence: CSARGDGVSGANVLTF.

The genes are TRBV7-9 and TRBJ2-2, with a tentative D call TRBD2 (5 bases). Trimming left V 1 base short and J 5 bases short, with 11 bases between. Germline lookup yields CDR1 SEHNR and CDR2 FQNEAQ (reference sequence). The CDR3 loop spans 15 amino acids. The CDR3 here is CASSLEGEGTGELFF. DNA for the CDR3: TGTGCCAGCAGCTTAGAAGGAGAGGGAACCGGGGAGCTGTTTTTT.

In its sample, this clonotype was seen many times. CDR3 region: CASSPDQLYGYTF. DNA for the CDR3: TGTGCCAGCTCCCCCGACCAACTATATGGCTACACCTTC. The chain uses TRBV12-3 or TRBV12-4 and TRBJ1-2, with no clear D. This CDR3 region has 13 residues. The V end lost 8 bases, the J end lost 5 bases, and 15 bases lay between the germline ends.

Concerning this clonotype: This likely stems from a read error, as it lies one base from a far larger clone. Without the conserved terminal phenylalanine or tryptophan, this CDR3 likely stems from a read error. The CDR3 spells CASSGDQETQYL. CDR3 bases: TGTGCCAGCAGTGGAGATCAAGAGACCCAGTACCTC. This sequence joins TRBV9 and TRBJ2-5, with no clear D. The germline gives CDR1 SGDLS, CDR2 YYNGEE. The V and J ends lost 5 bases and 2 bases respectively, with 7 bases between them. CDR3 length equals 12 residues.

Notes on this clonotype: A much larger clone sits a single nucleotide away, making a read error possible. The V gene is TRBV7-8, the J gene TRBJ2-4; 11 bases align to TRBD2. This CDR3 is 17 amino acids long. From germline, CDR1 is SGHVS and CDR2 FQNEAQ. V trimming: 5 bases; J trimming: 11 bases; junction bases outside the gene matches: 17. This chain's CDR3 is CASSIHRLAGIRGFQYF. The CDR3 DNA reads as TGTGCCAGCAGCATACACCGACTAGCGGGAATCCGCGGCTTTCAGTACTTC.

The chain recombines TRBV7-2 with TRBJ2-2, with 10 bases matching TRBD2. V lost 5 bases to trimming and J lost 4 bases; unmatched junction nucleotides: 4. From germline, CDR1 is SGHTA and CDR2 FQGNSA. The CDR3 totals 15 residues. DNA of the CDR3: TGTGCCAGCAGCAGACTAGCGGGTCTCACCGGGGAGCTGTTTTTT. Translation: CASSRLAGLTGELFF.

This clonotype has just a few counts. The chain has TRBV19 and TRBJ1-1, with 10 positions matching TRBD1. The CDR3 length is 15 residues. Germline V gene sequence: CDR1 LNHDA, CDR2 SQIVND (reference sequence). After removal of 5 bases from V and 3 bases from J, the junction contained 6 bases not matched to a gene. The CDR3 DNA sequence: TGTGCCAGTAGTCAGGGACAGGGGATGCACACTGAAGCTTTCTTT. Protein sequence: CASSQGQGMHTEAFF.

This clonotype has a handful of counts. The rearrangement uses TRBV20-1 and TRBJ2-5; D is unclear. V lost 0 bases to trimming and J lost 1 base, with 12 bases between them. The germline V gene has CDR1 DFQATT and CDR2 SNEGSKA (reference sequence). The CDR3 has 15 residues. CDR3 loop: CSARDLRISQETQYF. In nucleotides, the CDR3 is TGCAGTGCTAGAGATCTCAGGATTTCCCAAGAGACCCAGTACTTC.

CDR3 sequence reads: CSAIGSGGGHEQYF. CDR3 nucleotide sequence: TGCAGTGCTATCGGCTCGGGGGGAGGGCACGAGCAGTACTTC. V is TRBV20-1 and J is TRBJ2-7; 7 bases match TRBD2. The CDR3 runs 14 residues. Germline trimming cut 4 bases from V and 5 bases from J; bases unmatched to any gene: 11. Per germline, CDR1 DFQATT and CDR2 SNEGSKA (reference sequence).

The chain couples TRBV5-6 to TRBJ2-3; 9 bases align to TRBD1. Germline lookup yields CDR1 SGHDT and CDR2 YYEEEE. J was trimmed by 2 bases and V by 0 bases; bases with no gene match: 4. This CDR3 region has 16 residues. The CDR3 nucleotides are TGTGCCAGCAGCTTGGGACGGGACAGGGTCACAGATACGCAGTATTTT. Its protein product is CASSLGRDRVTDTQYF.

This clonotype was recorded at least ten times. This chain connects TRBV7-9 to TRBJ2-5, with D uncertain. The CDR3 has 12 residues. CDR1 and CDR2 from the germline V gene are SEHNR and FQNEAQ (reference sequence). Trimming cost V 6 bases and J 5 bases, with 10 bases left between them. The CDR3 sequence: CASRLGIETQYF. The CDR3, as DNA: TGTGCCAGCAGGCTAGGTATTGAGACCCAGTACTTC.

The V and J genes are TRBV6-1 and TRBJ1-1; 10 bases are a match to TRBD1. Looked up from germline, CDR1 is MNHNS and CDR2 is SASEGT. The CDR3 extends over 14 amino acids. The trim removed 6 bases at V and 4 bases at J, leaving 5 bases unmatched. CDR3 region: CASRLTGGGTEAFF. For the CDR3, the DNA is TGTGCCAGCAGACTGACAGGGGGCGGCACTGAAGCTTTCTTT.

This clonotype has ten or more counts. The chain joins TRBV12-3 or TRBV12-4 to TRBJ2-5; tentative D call: TRBD1 (6 bases). V was trimmed by 6 bases and J by 4 bases, leaving 15 bases between them. The CDR3 consists of 14 residues. The CDR3 DNA sequence: TGTGCCAGCAGACCGGGACACTCGATAGAGACCCAGTACTTC. Amino acids: CASRPGHSIETQYF.

This chain joins TRBV6-1 and TRBJ1-6; D is unresolved. V lost 8 bases to trimming and J lost 10 bases, with 15 bases between them. CDR3 size: 13 residues. Germline CDR1 MNHNS, CDR2 SASEGT. CDR3 loop: CASCPRGESPLHF. As DNA, the CDR3 is TGTGCCAGCTGTCCGAGAGGCGAATCACCCCTCCACTTT.

The sample holds many counts of this clonotype. This sequence joins TRBV2 and TRBJ1-5; D call uncertain. The V end was cut by 4 bases, the J end by 2 bases, with 12 bases between. Germline values: CDR1 SNHLY, CDR2 FYNNEI. The CDR3 extends over 15 amino acids. The CDR3 region is CASSARDTRNQPQHF. The CDR3 DNA follows: TGTGCCAGCAGTGCGAGGGATACGCGCAATCAGCCCCAGCATTTT.

Here the CDR3 reads CASSFKETQYF. The CDR3, as DNA: TGTGCCAGCAGTTTTAAGGAGACCCAGTACTTC. The chain couples TRBV12-3 or TRBV12-4 to TRBJ2-5; D gene unclear. The CDR3 is 11 residues long. V dropped 3 bases and J dropped 5 bases, with 4 bases sitting between them.

The chain joins TRBV19 to TRBJ1-5; D is possibly TRBD1 (6 bases). The V gene lost 3 bases and the J gene lost 3 bases, with 9 bases spanning the gap. CDR1 is LNHDA and CDR2 is SQIVND in the germline V gene (reference sequence). The CDR3 totals 14 residues. The CDR3 loop is CASSIRQDNQPQHF. The CDR3 region has the DNA TGTGCCAGTAGTATTCGACAGGACAATCAGCCCCAGCATTTT.

This chain connects TRBV5-5 to TRBJ1-1; TRBD1 might be the D (6 bases). The length of the CDR3 is 13 residues. Trimming pared 0 bases from V and 10 bases from J, leaving 13 bases between. The germline gives CDR1 SGHKS, CDR2 YYEKEE (reference sequence). The CDR3 spells CASSLEGGSPAFF. The CDR3 nucleotides read TGTGCCAGCAGCTTGGAGGGGGGGTCGCCAGCTTTCTTT.

This sequence joins TRBV12-3 or TRBV12-4 and TRBJ2-5, with D tentatively TRBD2 (5 bases). The end of the DNA is better explained by TRBJ2-1, so the J call may be wrong. The CDR3 totals 14 residues. The CDR3 reads CASSLALAPNEQFF. CDR3 in DNA: TGTGCCAGCAGTTTAGCTCTAGCCCCCAATGAGCAGTTCTTC.

This clonotype was found many times. V gene TRBV3-1 combines with J gene TRBJ2-2; D gene unclear. V was trimmed by 4 bases and J by 6 bases, leaving 9 bases between them. Germline lookup yields CDR1 LGHDT and CDR2 YNNKEL (reference sequence). There are 13 residues in the CDR3. The CDR3 protein is CASSRLGPGELFF. DNA for the CDR3: TGTGCCAGCAGCCGCTTAGGGCCCGGGGAGCTGTTTTTT. The whole variable domain, filled in from reference TRBV3-1 and TRBJ2-2, reads DTAVSQTPKYLVTQMGNDKSIKCEQNLGHDTMYWYKQDSKKFLKIMFSYNNKELIINETVPNRFSPKSPDKAHLNLHINSLELGDSAVYFCASSRLGPGELFFGEGSRLTVL.

This clonotype was detected a few times. The rearrangement uses TRBV7-9 and TRBJ2-5; maybe TRBD1 (5 bases). This CDR3 spans 14 amino acids. The germline CDR1 and CDR2 sequences are SEHNR and FQNEAQ (reference sequence). Trimming left V 5 bases short and J 0 bases short, with 10 bases between. DNA of the CDR3: TGTGCCAGCAGCCCAACGACAGACCAAGAGACCCAGTACTTC. Amino acid sequence: CASSPTTDQETQYF.

This clonotype showed up many times. CDR3 DNA sequence: TGTGCCAGCAGAGGACGGGGGAAATGGGATGGCTACACCTTC. Protein: CASRGRGKWDGYTF. This rearrangement joins TRBV12-3 or TRBV12-4 to TRBJ1-2; weak D call: TRBD1 (5 bases). V lost 6 bases and J lost 6, with 17 bases in between. This CDR3 comprises 14 residues.